The 18 T cell receptor beta chains in this list originate from one sample, sequenced in a study of blood T cells in healthy people across ages. Together with a sample-barcoded 5' primer, a J-beta primer mix was included in a second PCR lasting about 6 to 11 cycles. TCRdb ran MiXCR on the 5' RACE reads and lists one entry per CDR3 protein. The sample contains some 1.5 million distinct CDR3 sequences, approximately 30% of which appear only once. Material: blood. Receptors originate from a woman between 25 and 40 years old in good health.

This clonotype has at least ten counts. The chain combines TRBV10-3 with TRBJ2-5, with 7 nucleotides matching TRBD2. V was clipped by 4 bases and J by 5 bases; unmatched bases: 7. CDR3 length: 14 residues. CDR1 and CDR2 (germline): ENHRY, SYGVKD. CDR3 sequence: CAISGGRARETQYF. In DNA, the CDR3 is TGTGCCATCAGTGGGGGGAGGGCCCGTGAGACCCAGTACTTC.

The rearrangement uses TRBV29-1 and TRBJ1-2; TRBD1 is a possible D gene (6 bases). Trimming took 6 bases from V and 7 from J, leaving 12 bases between them. The CDR3 covers 11 residues. The germline gives CDR1 SQVTM, CDR2 ANQGSEA. CDR3: CSVPIRGGYTF. The CDR3 bases are TGCAGCGTGCCGATCAGGGGTGGCTACACCTTC.

This clonotype occurred a few times. The genes are TRBV5-1 and TRBJ2-1, with 8 positions matching TRBD1. J lost 10 bases, V lost 0 bases, and 6 bases had no gene match. Germline V gene sequence: CDR1 SGHRS, CDR2 YFSETQ. This CDR3 region has 14 residues. CDR3 region: CASSLGTGSWEQFF. In nucleotides, the CDR3 is TGCGCCAGCAGCTTGGGGACAGGGTCCTGGGAGCAGTTCTTC.

The chain is built from TRBV6-1 and TRBJ2-7, with TRBD1 matching over 7 bases. Germline CDR1 and CDR2: MNHNS and SASEGT. There are 12 residues in the CDR3. Unmatched junction bases numbered 6, after V lost 10 bases and J lost 3 bases. The CDR3 is CATGQAVYEQYF. The CDR3 DNA reads TGTGCCACCGGACAGGCGGTCTACGAGCAGTACTTC.

This chain links TRBV5-4 with TRBJ1-2, with TRBD1 matching 7 bases. The CDR3 is 12 amino acids. Losses at the gene ends were 6 bases for V and 7 bases for J; bases not matched to a gene: 6. Germline V CDR1 and CDR2: SGHNT, YYREEE (reference sequence). The DNA for the CDR3 is TGTGCCAGCATAAACAGGGGTTTTGGCTACACCTTC. Translating gives CASINRGFGYTF. Looking up the rest from reference TRBV5-4 and TRBJ1-2 gives the full variable domain: ETGVTQSPTHLIKTRGQQVTLRCSSQSGHNTVSWYQQALGQGPQFIFQYYREEENGRGNFPPRFSGLQFPNYSSELNVNALELDDSALYLCASINRGFGYTFGSGTRLTVV.

There are a few counts of this clonotype. The chain recombines TRBV5-5 with TRBJ1-5; D remains ambiguous. Germline values: CDR1 SGHKS, CDR2 YYEKEE (reference sequence). The CDR3 has 14 amino acids. Deletions cut 0 bases from V and 3 bases from J, with 7 bases between. CDR3 protein: CASSLAPDNQPQHF. CDR3 DNA sequence: TGTGCCAGCAGCTTGGCGCCAGACAATCAGCCCCAGCATTTT. Using reference TRBV5-5 and TRBJ1-5 for the parts outside the CDR3, the full variable domain is DAGVTQSPTHLIKTRGQQVTLRCSPISGHKSVSWYQQVLGQGPQFIFQYYEKEERGRGNFPDRFSARQFPNYSSELNVNALLLGDSALYLCASSLAPDNQPQHFGDGTRLSIL.

In its sample, this clonotype was seen a few times. V gene TRBV30 combines with J gene TRBJ2-6; maybe TRBD1 (5 bases). Germline CDR1 is GTSNPN and CDR2 is SVGIG (reference sequence). The CDR3 runs 14 residues. The V gene lost 5 bases and the J gene lost 4 bases, with 12 bases spanning the gap. The chain's CDR3 is CAWDSISGANVLTF. The CDR3 bases are TGTGCCTGGGACAGTATATCCGGGGCCAACGTCCTGACTTTC.

This sequence joins TRBV20-1 and TRBJ1-2; perhaps TRBD1 as D (5 bases). V was pared by 5 bases and J by 8 bases, with 15 bases between. This CDR3 is 12 amino acids long. CDR1 is DFQATT, CDR2 SNEGSKA, per germline (reference sequence). The CDR3 protein is CSAVDGGAGYTF. DNA of the CDR3: TGCAGTGCTGTAGACGGGGGAGCAGGCTACACCTTC.

This clonotype was detected only a few times. The rearrangement uses TRBV24-1 and TRBJ2-3, with 8 positions matching TRBD1. With 7 bases clipped from V and 4 bases from J, the junction kept 6 bases outside the gene matches. Germline-derived CDR1 and CDR2 are KGHDR and SFDVKD. The CDR3 extends over 14 amino acids. This CDR3 reads CATRGTGSSDTQYF. The CDR3 DNA follows: TGTGCCACCAGGGGGACAGGTTCTTCAGATACGCAGTATTTT.

This clonotype occurred once. A read error may account for a junction end that differs from germline. The rearrangement uses TRBV30 and TRBJ1-5, with D uncertain. The CDR3 consists of 14 residues. Germline CDR1 reads GTSNPN; CDR2 reads SVGIG (reference sequence). The CDR3 sequence: CAWSLGRRNQTQHF. The CDR3 DNA is TGTGCCTGGAGTTTGGGCAGGAGAAATCAGACCCAGCATTTT.

This chain joins TRBV29-1 and TRBJ2-7; unclear D gene. Germline values: CDR1 SQVTM, CDR2 ANQGSEA. V was cut by 3 bases and J by 7 bases, with 19 bases left in between. CDR3 length: 14 residues. Written as DNA, the CDR3 is TGCAGCGTTGAGAAGGAACCTGCTTACAATGAGCAGTACTTC. Translating it yields CSVEKEPAYNEQYF.

This clonotype was counted only a few times. This chain links TRBV3-1 with TRBJ2-5; no definite D call. The V gene lost 4 bases and the J gene lost 11 bases, with 14 bases spanning the gap. This CDR3 comprises 12 residues. Germline V gene lookup returns CDR1 LGHDT and CDR2 YNNKEL (reference sequence). The CDR3 coding sequence is TGTGCCAGCAGCCTGGACCCCGGGCTTCAGTACTTC. This codes for CASSLDPGLQYF.

This clonotype was picked up many times. V usage is TRBV29-1 and J usage is TRBJ2-7; 7 bases match TRBD2. The junction had 2 bases not matched to a gene; V was cut back by 4 bases and J by 2 bases. This CDR3 is 12 amino acids long. The germline CDR1 and CDR2 sequences are SQVTM and ANQGSEA. CDR3 amino acids: CSVGDYTYEQYF. DNA of the CDR3: TGCAGCGTTGGGGACTACACCTACGAGCAGTACTTC.

A few counts support this clonotype. The chain uses TRBV7-8 and TRBJ2-5; tentative D call: TRBD2 (6 bases). From germline, CDR1 is SGHVS and CDR2 FQNEAQ. Trimming left V 4 bases short and J 4 bases short, with 13 bases between. The CDR3 is 14 residues long. The CDR3 sequence is CASSSGMGGETQYF. The DNA for the CDR3 is TGTGCCAGCAGCTCCGGCATGGGGGGAGAGACCCAGTACTTC.

The V and J genes are TRBV11-2 and TRBJ1-5, with 10 bases aligning to TRBD1. Germline CDR1 reads SGHAT; CDR2 reads FQNNGV. Trimming took 5 bases from V and 4 from J; bases not matched to a gene: 11. This CDR3 has 17 amino acids. The CDR3 sequence is CASSPGDRGRSNQPQHF. The CDR3 DNA reads TGTGCCAGCAGCCCAGGGGACAGGGGCAGGTCGAATCAGCCCCAGCATTTT.

V usage is TRBV4-2 and J usage is TRBJ2-4; TRBD2 agrees at 9 bases. In germline, CDR1 is LGHNA, CDR2 YNFKEQ. This CDR3 region has 19 residues. With 4 bases clipped from V and 3 bases from J, the junction kept 16 bases outside the gene matches. CDR3 residues: CASSLQLLRGGENKNIQYF. The CDR3 nucleotides are TGTGCCAGCAGCCTCCAACTTTTGCGGGGGGGCGAGAACAAAAACATTCAGTACTTC.

This clonotype has only one observation. V usage is TRBV24-1 and J usage is TRBJ2-2, with a tentative D call TRBD2 (6 bases). The V end was cut by 10 bases, the J end by 1 base, with 15 bases between. CDR3 size: 15 residues. Germline V gene lookup returns CDR1 KGHDR and CDR2 SFDVKD. In nucleotides, the CDR3 is TGTGCCACAGGGCCCGGGGGACTGAACACCGGGGAGCTGTTTTTT. It yields the protein CATGPGGLNTGELFF.

This clonotype was recorded a few times. The V and J genes are TRBV5-6 and TRBJ2-1, with D perhaps TRBD2 (7 bases). In germline, CDR1 is SGHDT, CDR2 YYEEEE. Trimming shortened V by 5 bases and J by 8 bases, and 20 bases separated the two germline ends. The CDR3 totals 15 residues. The chain's CDR3 is CASSPNPGGMYEQFF. The CDR3 bases are TGTGCCAGCAGTCCTAATCCGGGGGGCATGTATGAGCAGTTCTTC.